This T cell receptor beta chain originates from a study of cytomegalovirus exposure and HLA in healthy donors. Study outcomes and limitations: Based on reports, TCR beta sequences accurately predicted HLA-A and HLA-B alleles for most subjects.

This clone was seen a few times. Its specificity is unknown. It was with 60 Vbeta and 13 Jbeta primers that the PCR ran. TCRdb's copy holds only in-frame clones and misses some; the assay was immunoSEQ multiplex PCR. The table has about 88,000 clones, 77% seen once. Healthy donors of bone marrow made up the group. The receptor comes from a middle-aged woman in good health and CMV-seronegative. Sample: PBMCs.

CDR3 amino acids: CASRRGSAGGRETQYF. In DNA, the CDR3 is TGTGCCAGCAGGAGGGGGTCGGCGGGGGGGCGAGAGACCCAGTACTTC. The gene calls are TRBV2 and TRBJ2-5; 9 positions agree with TRBD2. The CDR3 contains 16 residues. V was pared by 6 bases and J by 4 bases, with 12 bases of the junction left unmatched. Per germline, CDR1 SNHLY and CDR2 FYNNEI.